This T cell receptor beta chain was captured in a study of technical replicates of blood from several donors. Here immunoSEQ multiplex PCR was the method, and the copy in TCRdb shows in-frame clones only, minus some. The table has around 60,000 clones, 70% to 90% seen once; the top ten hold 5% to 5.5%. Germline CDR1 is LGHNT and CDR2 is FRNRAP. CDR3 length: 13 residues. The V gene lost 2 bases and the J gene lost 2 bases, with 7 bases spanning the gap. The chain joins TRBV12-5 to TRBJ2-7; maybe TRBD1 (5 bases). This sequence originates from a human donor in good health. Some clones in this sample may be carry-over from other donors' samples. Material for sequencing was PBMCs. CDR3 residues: CASGLWGTYEQYF. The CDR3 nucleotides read TGTGCTAGTGGTTTGTGGGGCACCTACGAGCAGTACTTC.